These T cell receptor beta chains were read from a single sample in a study of shared clonotypes between healthy human individuals. Using immunoSEQ multiplex PCR, the repertoire was profiled, and TCRdb retains in-frame clones only, with some absent. The table includes over 1.5 million clones, 98% detected once. Sequences were obtained from naive CD4+ T cells sorted from blood. All receptors derive from a man aged 25 to 45 in good health. The CDR3 runs from the conserved cysteine through the conserved F or W. D genes are given only for firm matches. Size is stated for part of the rows, as once, few or many counts, or as a class when the clone is expanded.

D gene,clone size,J gene,V gene,CDR3 DNA,CDR3 protein
-,-,TRBJ2-5,TRBV18,TGTGCCAGCTCACCCGCGGCAGGAAAAGAGACCCAGTACTTC,CASSPAAGKETQYF
-,-,TRBJ2-7,TRBV29-1,TGCAGCGTTGCCGCCGGGACCTCCTACGAGCAGTACTTC,CSVAAGTSYEQYF
TRBD2,-,TRBJ2-7,TRBV5-6,TGTGCCAGCAGCTTGGAGCGGGAGTCGGAGCAGTACTTC,CASSLERESEQYF
-,-,TRBJ2-1,TRBV18,TGTGCCAGCTCTCCCTCAAGGGACTACAATGAGCAGTTCTTC,CASSPSRDYNEQFF
-,-,TRBJ1-1,TRBV6-5,TGTGCCAGCAGTTACTCGAGGCTTAACACTGAAGCTTTCTTT,CASSYSRLNTEAFF
TRBD2,-,TRBJ2-3,TRBV15,TGTGCCACCAGCAGAGGTCGCTGGACTAGCAGGCCTAGCACAGATACGCAGTATTTT,CATSRGRWTSRPSTDTQYF
TRBD1,-,TRBJ2-7,TRBV19,TGTGCCAGTAGTATACTAGGGGGCGGAGGCTACGAGCAGTACTTC,CASSILGGGGYEQYF
TRBD1,-,TRBJ2-7,TRBV5-1,TGCGCCAGCAGCTTCGGACAGGTCTACGAGCAGTACTTC,CASSFGQVYEQYF
-,-,TRBJ1-4,TRBV18,TGTGCCAGCTCACAAACCGGATCTGAAAAACTGTTTTTT,CASSQTGSEKLFF
TRBD2,-,TRBJ2-1,TRBV28,TGTGCCAGCAGTAAGCGGGAGGAGCAGTTCTTC,CASSKREEQFF
-,-,TRBJ1-5,TRBV18,TGTGCCAGCTCACCGGATCTGGATCAGCCCCAGCATTTT,CASSPDLDQPQHF
-,-,TRBJ2-1,TRBV2,TGTGCCAGCGAAATAGCGGCGAATGAGCAGTTCTTC,CASEIAANEQFF
-,-,TRBJ2-7,TRBV28,TGTGCCAGCAGTACTTACCGATGGACACCGGAGGGGCGCATTACCTACGAGCAGTACTTC,CASSTYRWTPEGRITYEQYF
TRBD2,once,TRBJ2-2,TRBV4-1,TGCGCCAGCAGCGAAGCGGGATCCTCAGGGAGTTGGACCGGGGAGCTGTTTTTT,CASSEAGSSGSWTGELFF
TRBD2,-,TRBJ2-1,TRBV2,TGTGCCAGCACCAGACCCCGAACCGGACTAGCGGGAGTTAGTGAGCAGTTCTTC,CASTRPRTGLAGVSEQFF
-,-,TRBJ1-2,TRBV30,TGTGCCTGGGATAACTATGGCTACACCTTC,CAWDNYGYTF